The clone carrying this TCR beta chain was found a few times. Its specificity is not known. RNA transcripts provided the source from which TCR beta CDR3 regions were amplified. Using the HTBI primer set, a first-round RT-PCR was run on the TCR CDR3. TCRdb passed the multiplex PCR reads through MiXCR, listing each CDR3 protein once. This sample has some 510,000 distinct CDR3 sequences, with 20% found just once. The CDR3 has 16 residues. V was trimmed by 3 bases and J by 3 bases, leaving 18 bases between them. Germline CDR1 is SGHDN and CDR2 is FVKESK. Reasons for excluding patients were uncontrolled infection, other autoimmune disease, pregnancy or lactation. Each diagnosis was grounded in clinical symptoms, serum thyroxine and TRAb, thyroid ultrasound, and orbital computed tomography. The sample belongs to a study of T cells in Graves' hyperthyroidism and ophthalmopathy. Study results and limitations: The authors' 13 V-J model separated ophthalmopathy from stable hyperthyroidism.

This TCR was sampled from a man between 18 and 29 years old with Graves' hyperthyroidism. The material sequenced was blood. This chain uses TRBV14 with TRBJ2-7, with a possible D match to TRBD1 (6 bases). CDR3 loop: CASSHLGTPDFYEQYF. In DNA, the CDR3 is TGTGCCAGCAGCCATCTCGGGACACCGGATTTCTACGAGCAGTACTTC.